These T cell receptor beta chains were read from a single sample in a study of CXCR3-negative and CXCR3-positive naive CD8 T cells. After re-calling the 5' RACE reads, TCRdb lists one entry per CDR3 protein, DNA absent. The sample has about 40,000 distinct CDR3 sequences. Material for sequencing was naive CXCR3- CD8+ T cells from blood. The origin of the receptors is a human donor in good health. Some clones in this sample may be carry-over from other donors' samples. Both conserved end residues are part of each CDR3. The size entry is marked missing in some rows and otherwise reads once, few, many or a size class.

V: TRBV20-1; size: .; J: TRBJ2-5; CDR3: CSARSHGLAGGPGETQYF
V: TRBV29-1; size: .; J: TRBJ2-7; CDR3: CSVGVPGAYEQYF
V: TRBV5-1; size: .; J: TRBJ2-1; CDR3: CASSSGTSAYNEQFF
V: TRBV7-2; size: .; J: TRBJ2-3; CDR3: CASSSRLAGEGDTQYF
V: TRBV4-3; size: .; J: TRBJ2-1; CDR3: CASRQKRTGAGEQFF
V: TRBV6-2/TRBV6-3; size: .; J: TRBJ2-3; CDR3: CASSYSGWTDPNTQYF
V: TRBV7-9; size: .; J: TRBJ2-7; CDR3: CASSLDPYEQYF
V: TRBV7-7; size: .; J: TRBJ2-1; CDR3: CASSPGLAGHEQFF
V: TRBV4-3; size: .; J: TRBJ1-2; CDR3: CASSQARGWGYTF
V: TRBV12-3/TRBV12-4; size: .; J: TRBJ1-1; CDR3: CASSLGVSWTEAFF
V: TRBV7-7; size: medium-sized; J: TRBJ2-1; CDR3: CASSLAPGLASNNEQFF
V: TRBV14; size: .; J: TRBJ2-1; CDR3: CASSADSLPPYNEQFF
V: TRBV12-3/TRBV12-4; size: .; J: TRBJ1-2; CDR3: CASTPYPQGGNGYTF
V: TRBV29-1; size: .; J: TRBJ2-7; CDR3: CSAQDAYEQYF
V: TRBV7-8; size: .; J: TRBJ2-3; CDR3: CASSSGTGTSTDTQYF
V: TRBV4-3; size: .; J: TRBJ2-3; CDR3: CASSQDRFPVGTDTQYF
V: TRBV29-1; size: .; J: TRBJ1-1; CDR3: CSVYMGGDTEAFF
V: TRBV15; size: .; J: TRBJ2-1; CDR3: CATSRDRESYNEQFF
V: TRBV9; size: .; J: TRBJ1-5; CDR3: CASSVDGKRPQHF
V: TRBV9; size: .; J: TRBJ2-1; CDR3: CASSPTSEYNEQFF
V: TRBV7-9; size: .; J: TRBJ2-5; CDR3: CASSDDREETQYF
V: TRBV29-1; size: .; J: TRBJ2-7; CDR3: CSVDRGRGEQYF